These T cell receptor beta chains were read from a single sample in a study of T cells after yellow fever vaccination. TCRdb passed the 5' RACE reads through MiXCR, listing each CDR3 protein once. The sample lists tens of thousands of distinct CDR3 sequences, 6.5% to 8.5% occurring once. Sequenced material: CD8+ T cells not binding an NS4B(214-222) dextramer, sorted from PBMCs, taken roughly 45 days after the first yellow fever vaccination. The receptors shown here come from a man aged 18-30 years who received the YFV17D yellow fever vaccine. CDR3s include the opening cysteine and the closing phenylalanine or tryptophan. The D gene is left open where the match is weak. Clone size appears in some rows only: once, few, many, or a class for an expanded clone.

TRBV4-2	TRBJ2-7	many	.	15	TGTGCCAGCAGCCAATCCCGGGATGCATCCTACGAGCAGTACTTC	CASSQSRDASYEQYF
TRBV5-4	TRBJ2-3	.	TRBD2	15	TGTGCCAGCTGGACTAGCGGGGGTAGCACAGATACGCAGTATTTT	CASWTSGGSTDTQYF
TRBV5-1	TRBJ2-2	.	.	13	TGCGCCAGCAGCCACGGACCCGCCGGGGAGCTGTTTTTT	CASSHGPAGELFF
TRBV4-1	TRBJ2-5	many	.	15	TGCGCCAGCAGCCAAGTTTGGAAAACGGAGGGGACCCAGTACTTC	CASSQVWKTEGTQYF
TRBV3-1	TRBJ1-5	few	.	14	TGTGCCAGCAGCCAAGATGAAAGGCGTCAGCCCCAGCATTTT	CASSQDERRQPQHF
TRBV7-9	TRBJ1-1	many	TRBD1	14	TGTGCCAGCAGCGGGGCGGACAGGGGGGCTGAAGCTTTCTTT	CASSGADRGAEAFF
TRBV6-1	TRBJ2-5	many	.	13	TGTGCCAGCAGCCATACTAGGGAAGAGACCCAGTACTTC	CASSHTREETQYF
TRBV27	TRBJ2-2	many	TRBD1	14	TGTGCCAGCAGTCTGGGACAGGGATTCGGGGAGCTGTTTTTT	CASSLGQGFGELFF
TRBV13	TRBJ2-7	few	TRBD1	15	TGTGCCAGCAGCTACTTCGGACAGGGTAAACACGAGCAGTACTTC	CASSYFGQGKHEQYF
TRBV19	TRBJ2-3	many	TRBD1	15	TGTGCCAGTAGTCAGAACAGGGGGCTGACAGATACGCAGTATTTT	CASSQNRGLTDTQYF
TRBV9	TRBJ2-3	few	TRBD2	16	TGTGCCAGCAGCGTCGGGACTACCCACGCCACAGATACGCAGTATTTT	CASSVGTTHATDTQYF
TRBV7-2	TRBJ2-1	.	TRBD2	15	TGTGCCAGCAGCCCTTGGACTAGCGGGGGGGGTGAGCAGTTCTTC	CASSPWTSGGGEQFF
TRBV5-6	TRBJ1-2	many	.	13	TGTGCCAGCAGCTTGGTGGGGTACTATGGCTACACCTTC	CASSLVGYYGYTF
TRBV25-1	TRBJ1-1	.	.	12	TGTGCCAGCAGTGGTCGGGACACTGAAGCTTTCTTT	CASSGRDTEAFF
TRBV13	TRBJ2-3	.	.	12	TGTGCCAGCAGCCACAAGGGTGATACGCAGTATTTT	CASSHKGDTQYF
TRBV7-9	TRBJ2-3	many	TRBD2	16	TGTGCCAGCAGCTCCAGACGGGACTATCCCACAGATACGCAGTATTTT	CASSSRRDYPTDTQYF
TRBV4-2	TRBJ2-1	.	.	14	TGTGCCAGCAGCCCCGGGCTCCGGCGCAATGAGCAGTTCTTC	CASSPGLRRNEQFF
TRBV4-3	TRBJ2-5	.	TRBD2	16	TGCGCCAGCAGCCAAGGGACTAGCGGGTACCAAGAGACCCAGTACTTC	CASSQGTSGYQETQYF
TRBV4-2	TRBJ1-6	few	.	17	TGTGCCAGCAGCCAAGAGAAGGCCCAGCTCTATAATTCACCCCTCCACTTT	CASSQEKAQLYNSPLHF
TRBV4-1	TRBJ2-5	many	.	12	TGCGCCAGCAGCCCGGATGGTAGACCCCAGTACTTC	CASSPDGRPQYF
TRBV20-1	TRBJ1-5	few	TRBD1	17	TGCAGTGCTACCTATCCCCGGACAGGGTTTAGCAATCAGCCCCAGCATTTT	CSATYPRTGFSNQPQHF
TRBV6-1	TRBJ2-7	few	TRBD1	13	TGTGCCAGCGGCCCGACAGGGTCCTACGAGCAGTACTTC	CASGPTGSYEQYF
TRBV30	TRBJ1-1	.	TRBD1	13	TGTGCCTGGAGTGTACAGGGGTACACTGAAGCTTTCTTT	CAWSVQGYTEAFF
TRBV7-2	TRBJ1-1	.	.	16	TGTGCCAGCAGCGGTCGAGGGGGAGAATGGGACACTGAAGCTTTCTTT	CASSGRGGEWDTEAFF
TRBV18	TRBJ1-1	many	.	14	TGTGCCAGCTCACCATGGGGGCGCGTCCCTGAAGCTTTCTTT	CASSPWGRVPEAFF
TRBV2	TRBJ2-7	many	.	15	TGTGCCAGCAGTGTATCTACAGTCGTAACCTACGAGCAGTACTTC	CASSVSTVVTYEQYF
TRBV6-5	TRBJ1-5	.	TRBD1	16	TGTGCCAGCAGTTACTCCGCGACAGGGAGCAATCAGCCCCAGCATTTT	CASSYSATGSNQPQHF
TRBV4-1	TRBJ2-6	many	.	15	TGCGCCAGCAGCAGGGACCTGACTGGGGCCAACGTCCTGACTTTC	CASSRDLTGANVLTF